This TCR beta chain stems from a study of monozygotic twins with inflammatory bowel disease. Whole-study findings and limits: By inverse Simpson index, TCRbeta diversity was lower in IBD patients than in healthy co-twins.

Comment on this clonotype: Antigen: not known.

With around 16 and 10 cycles respectively, two nested PCRs were carried out on TCRalpha and TCRbeta cDNA. From its re-call of the 5' RACE reads, TCRdb lists each CDR3 protein once, without DNA. Recorded for this sample: 400,000 to 500,000 distinct CDR3 sequences. CDR3 length: 15 amino acids. The germline V gene encodes CDR1 MNHEY and CDR2 SVGAGI. The sequence derives from a human donor with ulcerative colitis or Crohn's disease, or a healthy co-twin of an affected twin (not recorded which). The V and J genes are TRBV6-5 and TRBJ1-1; TCRdb's D call of TRBD1 is untestable without DNA. The sequenced sample was blood. The CDR3 reads CASSYSVPAAGVAFF.